These 21 T cell receptor beta chains share one sample of origin, sequenced in a study of Tregs in tolerant kidney transplant recipients. Data came from immunoSEQ multiplex PCR; TCRdb stores just in-frame clones and leaves some out. In the table there are about 83,000 clones, 98% of which are singletons. This specimen consisted of CD4+ T cells from blood, obtained before the transplant. These receptors all stem from a human donor who received a combined kidney and bone marrow transplant.

This clone turned up a few times. The chain uses TRBV18 and TRBJ2-1; 11 positions agree with TRBD2. The CDR3 extends over 15 amino acids. Losses at the gene ends were 0 bases for V and 7 bases for J; bases not matched to a gene: 2. In germline, CDR1 is KGHSH, CDR2 LQKENI. The CDR3 nucleotides read TGTGCCAGCTCACCACCCCCTAGCGGGAGGAATGAGCAGTTCTTC. Its protein product is CASSPPPSGRNEQFF.

The V call is TRBV7-2, the J call TRBJ1-2, with D tentatively TRBD1 (6 bases). V lost 1 base and J 2 bases, leaving 11 bases between the germline ends. CDR3 length: 15 residues. Germline CDR1 reads SGHTA; CDR2 reads FQGNSA. In nucleotides, the CDR3 is TGTGCCAGCAGCTTAGACGGCAGGGGAAACTATGGCTACACCTTC. Its protein product is CASSLDGRGNYGYTF.

The chain recombines TRBV19 with TRBJ2-7; 7 nucleotides match TRBD2. Germline trimming cut 5 bases from V and 3 bases from J; bases unmatched to any gene: 4. Germline V lookup: CDR1 LNHDA, CDR2 SQIVND (reference sequence). The CDR3 is 13 amino acids. This CDR3 is CASSRGESYEQYF. CDR3 nucleotides: TGTGCCAGTAGTCGGGGGGAGAGCTACGAGCAGTACTTC.

The chain uses TRBV9 and TRBJ2-1; 9 nucleotides align to TRBD2. CDR1 and CDR2 from the germline V gene are SGDLS and YYNGEE. This CDR3 is built from 18 residues. V trimming: 4 bases; J trimming: 7 bases; junction bases outside the gene matches: 18. CDR3 bases: TGTGCCAGCAGCCCCCCGAAAGGTCTAGCGGGGTTGGATAATGAGCAGTTCTTC. It specifies CASSPPKGLAGLDNEQFF.

V and J are TRBV5-1 and TRBJ2-7; TRBD1 matches at 10 bases. The CDR3 length is 14 residues. The J segment lost 5 bases and the V segment lost 3 bases, leaving 5 bases of the junction unmatched. Germline CDR1 reads SGHRS; CDR2 reads YFSETQ. DNA for the CDR3: TGCGCCAGCAGCTCCCTTGGGACAGGGGACGAGCAGTACTTC. It translates to CASSSLGTGDEQYF.

The V gene is TRBV7-3, the J gene TRBJ2-1, with D possibly matching TRBD1 (5 bases). Trimming stripped 5 bases from V and 8 bases from J, with 13 bases between. There are 13 residues in the CDR3. Looked up from germline, CDR1 is SGHTA and CDR2 is FQGTGA. In DNA form, the CDR3 reads TGTGCCAGCAGCGTACAGGTTCTCCATGAGCAGTTCTTC. Protein sequence: CASSVQVLHEQFF.

This chain links TRBV30 with TRBJ2-5; a weak D match, TRBD2 (6 bases). The CDR3 spans 13 residues. The germline V and J ends were trimmed by 1 base and 2 bases, with 8 bases remaining between them. Looked up from germline, CDR1 is GTSNPN and CDR2 is SVGIG (reference sequence). CDR3 loop: CAWSGDFQETQYF. CDR3 DNA sequence: TGTGCCTGGAGTGGGGACTTTCAAGAGACCCAGTACTTC.

The rearrangement uses TRBV9 and TRBJ1-1, with 9 bases aligning to TRBD1. Trimming cost V 0 bases and J 7 bases; bases outside gene matches: 1. There are 13 residues in the CDR3. Germline lookup yields CDR1 SGDLS and CDR2 YYNGEE. CDR3: CASSVVGQGEAFF. CDR3 sequence (DNA): TGTGCCAGCAGCGTAGTGGGACAGGGTGAAGCTTTCTTT.

This clone appeared a single time. The chain joins TRBV7-9 to TRBJ2-7; no firm D call. This CDR3 has 14 amino acids. Germline V CDR1 and CDR2: SEHNR, FQNEAQ (reference sequence). The V end lost 5 bases, the J end lost 0 bases, and 11 bases lay between the germline ends. CDR3 coding DNA: TGTGCCAGCAGCGCCCCAGGTAGCTCCTACGAGCAGTACTTC. Amino acid sequence: CASSAPGSSYEQYF.

Written as DNA, the CDR3 is TGTGCCTGGAGTGCCGGGACTCCCCCCGATACGCAGTATTTT. It specifies CAWSAGTPPDTQYF. This sequence joins TRBV30 and TRBJ2-3, with D possibly matching TRBD2 (6 bases). Per the germline V gene, CDR1 is GTSNPN and CDR2 is SVGIG (reference sequence). The V and J ends lost 1 base and 6 bases respectively, with 14 bases between them. CDR3 length: 14 residues.

The CDR3 sequence is CASSKTGTDNSPLHF. The DNA for the CDR3 is TGTGCCAGCAGCAAAACCGGGACAGATAATTCACCCCTCCACTTT. The chain combines TRBV7-3 with TRBJ1-6; 7 positions match TRBD1. CDR1 and CDR2 from the germline V gene are SGHTA and FQGTGA. This CDR3 spans 15 amino acids. The V and J ends lost 5 bases and 5 bases, in that order; junction bases with no gene match: 6.

The rearrangement links TRBV5-6 to TRBJ2-2; 9 bases map to TRBD1. The germline CDR1 and CDR2 sequences are SGHDT and YYEEEE. The CDR3 length is 16 residues. Trimming took 0 bases from V and 5 from J; bases not matched to a gene: 5. The CDR3 nucleotides read TGTGCCAGCAGCTTGGGGGGACAGGGATATACCGGGGAGCTGTTTTTT. Translation gives CASSLGGQGYTGELFF.

The genes are TRBV7-3 and TRBJ1-1, with a possible D match to TRBD1 (5 bases). V lost 1 base and J 1 base, leaving 7 bases between the germline ends. Germline-derived CDR1 and CDR2 are SGHTA and FQGTGA. The CDR3 covers 14 residues. CDR3 residues: CASSLRGENTEAFF. Here the CDR3 DNA reads TGTGCCAGCAGCTTAAGGGGGGAGAACACTGAAGCTTTCTTT.

This rearrangement joins TRBV7-2 to TRBJ2-7; TRBD2 matches 11 bases. This CDR3 has 18 residues. The V gene end was trimmed by 0 bases and the J gene end by 3 bases; junction bases not matched to a gene: 10. In germline, CDR1 is SGHTA, CDR2 FQGNSA. CDR3 nucleotide sequence: TGTGCCAGCAGCTTAGCGGGTAGCGGGAGGGCCGCTGTCTACGAGCAGTACTTC. Translation: CASSLAGSGRAAVYEQYF.

The rearrangement joins TRBV11-2 to TRBJ1-1, with 9 bases matching TRBD1. This CDR3 is 16 amino acids long. Per the germline V gene, CDR1 is SGHAT and CDR2 is FQNNGV. Unmatched junction bases numbered 6, after V lost 4 bases and J lost 0 bases. CDR3 bases: TGTGCCAGCAGCTCAAGTGGGACAGGGATGAACACTGAAGCTTTCTTT. Residues: CASSSSGTGMNTEAFF.

The chain is built from TRBV28 and TRBJ2-5; D is uncertain. This CDR3 contains 13 residues. Germline V lookup: CDR1 MDHEN, CDR2 SYDVKM. The germline V and J ends were trimmed by 8 bases and 2 bases, with 12 bases remaining between them. The CDR3 DNA reads TGTGCCAGCGGCGCGAGCGCTCAAGAGACCCAGTACTTC. Translating gives CASGASAQETQYF.

V and J are TRBV19 and TRBJ2-3, with TRBD2 matching over 10 bases. The CDR3 has 16 amino acids. CDR1 is LNHDA, CDR2 SQIVND, per germline (reference sequence). The V and J ends lost 6 bases and 8 bases, in that order; junction bases with no gene match: 14. DNA for the CDR3: TGTGCCAGTAGGGCGCATCGGACTAGCGGCCCGAGTACGCAGTATTTT. Residues: CASRAHRTSGPSTQYF.

The J gene is TRBJ2-4, the V gene TRBV2, with 7 bases lining up with TRBD1. The CDR3 is made up of 14 amino acids. The junction had 12 bases not matched to a gene; V was cut back by 1 base and J by 15 bases. The germline CDR1 and CDR2 sequences are SNHLY and FYNNEI. CDR3 DNA sequence: TGTGCCAGCAGTGAAGGGACAGGATCAAGGGCTCGGTACTTC. Translating gives CASSEGTGSRARYF.

V gene TRBV15 combines with J gene TRBJ2-1; 7 bases align to TRBD1. After removal of 2 bases from V and 1 base from J, the junction contained 8 bases not matched to a gene. The germline V gene has CDR1 LNHNV and CDR2 YYDKDF (reference sequence). There are 17 residues in the CDR3. CDR3 coding DNA: TGTGCCACCAGCAGACGCAACCGACAGGGATCCTACAATGAGCAGTTCTTC. Translation gives CATSRRNRQGSYNEQFF.

This sequence joins TRBV10-3 and TRBJ2-7; D perhaps matches TRBD2 (6 bases). This CDR3 has 15 residues. Germline V gene lookup returns CDR1 ENHRY and CDR2 SYGVKD. Trimming pared 6 bases from V and 5 bases from J, leaving 20 bases between. The CDR3 sequence is CAIRPAGRGGDEQYF. The DNA of the CDR3 is TGTGCCATCAGGCCGGCGGGGCGGGGAGGCGACGAGCAGTACTTC.

V usage is TRBV4-1 and J usage is TRBJ2-1, with D maybe TRBD2 (5 bases). The CDR3 spans 15 residues. CDR1 MGHRA and CDR2 YSYEKL come from the germline V gene. The V end was cut by 3 bases, the J end by 8 bases, with 17 bases between. The CDR3: CASSHDSAGVYEQFF. CDR3 sequence (DNA): TGCGCCAGCAGCCATGACTCCGCCGGGGTCTATGAGCAGTTCTTC.